The rows below give T cell receptor beta chains drawn from one sample of a study of Ad26.COV2.S vaccination and SARS-CoV-2 variants. Sequencing used immunoSEQ multiplex PCR; TCRdb keeps in-frame clones, though not all of them. The sample contains around 450,000 clones, 85% to 90% of which appear only once. This material consisted of peripheral blood, taken in a trial of Ad26.COV2.S vaccine versus placebo. All receptors come from a person between 18 and 65 years old who received the Ad26.COV2.S COVID-19 vaccine or a placebo. Each CDR3 is given with its conserved first and last residue. A D gene is named only where the DNA matches it firmly. Expanded clones are given a class, and other clones once, few, many or no size at all.

abundance: -; d_gene: -; j_gene: TRBJ1-1; v_gene: TRBV2; len: 12; CDR3nt: TGTGCCAGCTGGACAGTGAACACTGAAGCTTTCTTT; CDR3aa: CASWTVNTEAFF
abundance: -; d_gene: -; j_gene: TRBJ1-5; v_gene: TRBV4-1; len: 15; CDR3nt: TGCGCCAGCAGCCAAGCTCTGGTGAACAATCAGCCCCAGCATTTT; CDR3aa: CASSQALVNNQPQHF
abundance: -; d_gene: TRBD1; j_gene: TRBJ2-7; v_gene: TRBV28; len: 13; CDR3nt: TGTGCCAGCAGAGGGACAGGGTCCTACGAGCAGTACTTC; CDR3aa: CASRGTGSYEQYF
abundance: -; d_gene: -; j_gene: TRBJ2-7; v_gene: TRBV11-2; len: 15; CDR3nt: TGTGCCAGCAGCTTAGGGGTGCGGTCTTCCTACGAGCAGTACTTC; CDR3aa: CASSLGVRSSYEQYF
abundance: few; d_gene: -; j_gene: TRBJ1-6; v_gene: TRBV3-1/TRBV3-2; len: 14; CDR3nt: TGTGCCAGCAGCCAACAGGGTTTAAATTCACCCCTCCACTTT; CDR3aa: CASSQQGLNSPLHF
abundance: -; d_gene: TRBD1; j_gene: TRBJ1-1; v_gene: TRBV6-2/TRBV6-3; len: 15; CDR3nt: TGTGCCAGCAGCTTCTCAGGGGGCCTGAACACTGAAGCTTTCTTT; CDR3aa: CASSFSGGLNTEAFF
abundance: -; d_gene: -; j_gene: TRBJ2-3; v_gene: TRBV27; len: 12; CDR3nt: TGTGCCAGCCGTTCGGGTACAGATACGCAGTATTTT; CDR3aa: CASRSGTDTQYF
abundance: -; d_gene: -; j_gene: TRBJ2-7; v_gene: TRBV18; len: 14; CDR3nt: TGTGCCAGCTCACCACCGACAGGAAACTACGAGCAGTACTTC; CDR3aa: CASSPPTGNYEQYF
abundance: -; d_gene: -; j_gene: TRBJ1-5; v_gene: TRBV27; len: 14; CDR3nt: TGTGCCAGCAGTTTAAACAGTCCGAATCAGCCCCAGCATTTT; CDR3aa: CASSLNSPNQPQHF
abundance: -; d_gene: TRBD1; j_gene: TRBJ2-5; v_gene: TRBV14; len: 15; CDR3nt: TGTGCCAGCAGCCGGACCGGGACAGATCAAGAGACCCAGTACTTC; CDR3aa: CASSRTGTDQETQYF
abundance: -; d_gene: TRBD2; j_gene: TRBJ2-1; v_gene: TRBV2; len: 14; CDR3nt: TGTGCCAGCAGTGGGACTAGATTAGTGGGTGAGCAGTTCTTC; CDR3aa: CASSGTRLVGEQFF
abundance: -; d_gene: TRBD2; j_gene: TRBJ2-1; v_gene: TRBV29-1; len: 13; CDR3nt: TGCAGCGTTGTTTTACTAGCGGGAAATGAGCAGTTCTTC; CDR3aa: CSVVLLAGNEQFF
abundance: -; d_gene: TRBD2; j_gene: TRBJ2-1; v_gene: TRBV6-2/TRBV6-3; len: 14; CDR3nt: TGTGCCAGCAGTCCCGGGGGGGATTTCAATGAGCAGTTCTTC; CDR3aa: CASSPGGDFNEQFF
abundance: -; d_gene: -; j_gene: TRBJ1-6; v_gene: TRBV5-4; len: 16; CDR3nt: TGTGCCAGCAGCTTGGGCCCGGGGTTGGATGGATCACCCCTCCACTTT; CDR3aa: CASSLGPGLDGSPLHF
abundance: -; d_gene: -; j_gene: TRBJ2-5; v_gene: TRBV4-3; len: 13; CDR3nt: TGCGCCAGCAGCCAAGATAGGGGAATGGCCCAGTACTTC; CDR3aa: CASSQDRGMAQYF
abundance: few; d_gene: -; j_gene: TRBJ2-7; v_gene: TRBV6-6; len: 12; CDR3nt: TGTGCCAGCTCTGATATCGAGGGATCGCAGTACTTC; CDR3aa: CASSDIEGSQYF
abundance: -; d_gene: -; j_gene: TRBJ2-2; v_gene: TRBV15; len: 15; CDR3nt: TGTGCCACCAGCAGCGAAGGGCCCCAACCAGGGGAGCTGTTTTTT; CDR3aa: CATSSEGPQPGELFF
abundance: few; d_gene: -; j_gene: TRBJ1-2; v_gene: TRBV4-2; len: 15; CDR3nt: TGTGCCAGCAGCCAAGGTAACAGCCCCGCATATAGCTACACCTTC; CDR3aa: CASSQGNSPAYSYTF
abundance: -; d_gene: TRBD2; j_gene: TRBJ2-3; v_gene: TRBV30; len: 19; CDR3nt: TGTGCCTGGACCGTAGGGCTAGCGGGGGGGCCTAGGAGCACAGATACGCAGTATTTT; CDR3aa: CAWTVGLAGGPRSTDTQYF
abundance: -; d_gene: -; j_gene: TRBJ1-5; v_gene: TRBV3-1/TRBV3-2; len: 13; CDR3nt: TGTGCCAGCAGCCGTGGGGCGGGGGGAATCCAGCATTTT; CDR3aa: CASSRGAGGIQHF
abundance: -; d_gene: TRBD2; j_gene: TRBJ2-5; v_gene: TRBV7-8; len: 18; CDR3nt: TGTGCCAGCAGCTCTACCAGAAAGGGACTAGCGAGGCCTGGGGCCCAGTACTTC; CDR3aa: CASSSTRKGLARPGAQYF
abundance: -; d_gene: -; j_gene: TRBJ2-3; v_gene: TRBV5-1; len: 15; CDR3nt: TGCGCCAGCAGCTTGGGACGGTCTAGCACAGATACGCAGTATTTT; CDR3aa: CASSLGRSSTDTQYF
abundance: -; d_gene: -; j_gene: TRBJ1-3; v_gene: TRBV9; len: 16; CDR3nt: TGTGCCAGCAGCGTAGGCCCCGGGGGTGGTGGAAACACCATATATTTT; CDR3aa: CASSVGPGGGGNTIYF
abundance: once; d_gene: -; j_gene: TRBJ2-3; v_gene: TRBV27; len: 15; CDR3nt: TGTGCCAGCAGTTTGGGGGCCACTAGCACAGATACGCAGTATTTT; CDR3aa: CASSLGATSTDTQYF
abundance: -; d_gene: -; j_gene: TRBJ2-1; v_gene: TRBV4-3; len: 15; CDR3nt: TGCGCCAGCAGCCAAGATCTCTGGACAGACAATGAGCAGTTCTTC; CDR3aa: CASSQDLWTDNEQFF
abundance: -; d_gene: TRBD2; j_gene: TRBJ2-7; v_gene: TRBV7-2; len: 14; CDR3nt: TGTGCCAGCAGCAAGACTAGCGGGCAATACGAGCAGTACTTC; CDR3aa: CASSKTSGQYEQYF
abundance: -; d_gene: -; j_gene: TRBJ1-1; v_gene: TRBV7-9; len: 14; CDR3nt: TGTGCCAGCAGCTTAGTCGGGGGAGATACTGAAGCTTTCTTT; CDR3aa: CASSLVGGDTEAFF
abundance: -; d_gene: -; j_gene: TRBJ2-1; v_gene: TRBV27; len: 18; CDR3nt: TGTGCCAGCAGTTTCATGGGTAGAGGGGCACTTGGCTACAATGAGCAGTTCTTC; CDR3aa: CASSFMGRGALGYNEQFF
abundance: -; d_gene: TRBD1; j_gene: TRBJ2-5; v_gene: TRBV4-3; len: 13; CDR3nt: TGCGCCAGCAGCCGCGACAGGGAGGAGACCCAGTACTTC; CDR3aa: CASSRDREETQYF
abundance: -; d_gene: -; j_gene: TRBJ2-7; v_gene: TRBV28; len: 14; CDR3nt: TGTGCCAGCAGTCCTGGGGGCAATTTCTACGAGCAGTACTTC; CDR3aa: CASSPGGNFYEQYF
abundance: few; d_gene: -; j_gene: TRBJ1-5; v_gene: TRBV19; len: 13; CDR3nt: TGTGCCAGTAGCCCATATAGCAATCAGCCCCAGCATTTT; CDR3aa: CASSPYSNQPQHF
abundance: -; d_gene: -; j_gene: TRBJ2-3; v_gene: TRBV9; len: 14; CDR3nt: TGTGCCAGCAGCGTAGTGGGTACGACAGATACGCAGTATTTT; CDR3aa: CASSVVGTTDTQYF
abundance: -; d_gene: TRBD2; j_gene: TRBJ2-3; v_gene: TRBV30; len: 15; CDR3nt: TGTGCCTGGGGTGGAGGTAGCGGGGGGCGAGATACGCAGTATTTT; CDR3aa: CAWGGGSGGRDTQYF
abundance: -; d_gene: -; j_gene: TRBJ1-1; v_gene: TRBV4-3; len: 14; CDR3nt: TGCGCCAGCAGCCAAGGGACCAACAGCGCTGAAGCTTTCTTT; CDR3aa: CASSQGTNSAEAFF
abundance: -; d_gene: TRBD2; j_gene: TRBJ2-4; v_gene: TRBV7-2; len: 18; CDR3nt: TGTGCCAGCAGCTTAGGGGTTAGCGGGGGGTTAGCCAAAAACATTCAGTACTTC; CDR3aa: CASSLGVSGGLAKNIQYF
abundance: -; d_gene: -; j_gene: TRBJ1-1; v_gene: TRBV19; len: 12; CDR3nt: TGTGCCAGTAGCACAGTCGACACTGAAGCTTTCTTT; CDR3aa: CASSTVDTEAFF
abundance: -; d_gene: -; j_gene: TRBJ1-1; v_gene: TRBV29-1; len: 12; CDR3nt: TGCAGCGTTGAGGGATGGACTGGCGAAGCTTTCTTT; CDR3aa: CSVEGWTGEAFF
abundance: once; d_gene: TRBD1; j_gene: TRBJ2-5; v_gene: TRBV28; len: 16; CDR3nt: TGTGCCAGCAGAACCGTTCGGAGGACAGGCCAAGAGACCCAGTACTTC; CDR3aa: CASRTVRRTGQETQYF
abundance: -; d_gene: -; j_gene: TRBJ2-5; v_gene: TRBV6-5; len: 15; CDR3nt: TGTGCCAGCAGTTACTCGAATGTAGGGGGAGAGACCCAGTACTTC; CDR3aa: CASSYSNVGGETQYF
abundance: once; d_gene: TRBD2; j_gene: TRBJ2-6; v_gene: TRBV27; len: 18; CDR3nt: TGTGCCAGCAGTTTACTTGGGACTAGCGGCTCTGGGGCCAACGTCCTGACTTTC; CDR3aa: CASSLLGTSGSGANVLTF
abundance: few; d_gene: -; j_gene: TRBJ2-1; v_gene: TRBV30; len: 13; CDR3nt: TGTGCCTGGAGTTCCAGAGGGTACAATGAGCAGTTCTTC; CDR3aa: CAWSSRGYNEQFF
abundance: -; d_gene: -; j_gene: TRBJ2-5; v_gene: TRBV7-2; len: 14; CDR3nt: TGTGCCAGCAGCATAGGGGGAAGGCGGGAGACCCAGTACTTC; CDR3aa: CASSIGGRRETQYF
abundance: -; d_gene: -; j_gene: TRBJ2-5; v_gene: TRBV19; len: 13; CDR3nt: TGTGCCAGTAGTATGCAGGGCCAAGAGACCCAGTACTTC; CDR3aa: CASSMQGQETQYF
abundance: -; d_gene: -; j_gene: TRBJ1-2; v_gene: TRBV30; len: 15; CDR3nt: TGTGCCTGCCGGGCGGTGGCAACCACACCTTATGGCTACACCTTC; CDR3aa: CACRAVATTPYGYTF
abundance: -; d_gene: -; j_gene: TRBJ1-4; v_gene: TRBV11-2; len: 15; CDR3nt: TGTGCCAGCAGCGCATGGGACACCGGAGATGAAAAACTGTTTTTT; CDR3aa: CASSAWDTGDEKLFF
abundance: -; d_gene: -; j_gene: TRBJ1-1; v_gene: TRBV3-1/TRBV3-2; len: 15; CDR3nt: TGTGCCAGCGCCGTGGAATGGGGGGACTACACTGAAGCTTTCTTT; CDR3aa: CASAVEWGDYTEAFF